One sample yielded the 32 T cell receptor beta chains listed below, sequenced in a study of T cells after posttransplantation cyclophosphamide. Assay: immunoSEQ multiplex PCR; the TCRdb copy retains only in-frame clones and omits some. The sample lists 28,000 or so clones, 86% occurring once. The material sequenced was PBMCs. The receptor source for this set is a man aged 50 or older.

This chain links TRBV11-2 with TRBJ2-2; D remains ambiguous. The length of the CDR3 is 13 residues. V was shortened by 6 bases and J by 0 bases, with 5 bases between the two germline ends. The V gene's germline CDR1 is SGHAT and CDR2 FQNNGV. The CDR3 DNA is TGTGCCAGCAGTCGTACGAACACCGGGGAGCTGTTTTTT. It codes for CASSRTNTGELFF.

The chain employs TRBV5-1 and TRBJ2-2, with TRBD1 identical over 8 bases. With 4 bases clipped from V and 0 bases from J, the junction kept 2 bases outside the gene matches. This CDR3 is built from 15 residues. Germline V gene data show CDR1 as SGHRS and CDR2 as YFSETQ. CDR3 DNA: TGCGCCAGCAGCCTGACAGGGGCGAACACCGGGGAGCTGTTTTTT. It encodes CASSLTGANTGELFF. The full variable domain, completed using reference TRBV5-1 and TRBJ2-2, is KAGVTQTPRYLIKTRGQQVTLSCSPISGHRSVSWYQQTPGQGLQFLFEYFSETQRNKGNFPGRFSGRQFSNSRSEMNVSTLELGDSALYLCASSLTGANTGELFFGEGSRLTVL.

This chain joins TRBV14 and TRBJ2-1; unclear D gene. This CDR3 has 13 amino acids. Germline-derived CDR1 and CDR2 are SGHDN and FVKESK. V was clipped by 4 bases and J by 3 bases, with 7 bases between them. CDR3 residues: CASSPIDYNEQFF. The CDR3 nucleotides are TGTGCCAGCAGCCCTATAGACTACAATGAGCAGTTCTTC.

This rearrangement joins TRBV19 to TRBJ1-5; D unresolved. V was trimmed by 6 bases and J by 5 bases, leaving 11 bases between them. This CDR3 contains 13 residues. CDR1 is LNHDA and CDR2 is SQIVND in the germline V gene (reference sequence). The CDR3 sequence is CASRDQEDQPQHF. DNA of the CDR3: TGTGCCAGTAGGGACCAGGAGGATCAGCCCCAGCATTTT.

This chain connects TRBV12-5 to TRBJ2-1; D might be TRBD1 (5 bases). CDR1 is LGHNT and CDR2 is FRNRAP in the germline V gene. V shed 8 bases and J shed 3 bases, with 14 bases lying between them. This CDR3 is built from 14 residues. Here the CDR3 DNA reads TGTGCTAGTATGGGGCGTTATAACTACAATGAGCAGTTCTTC. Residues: CASMGRYNYNEQFF.

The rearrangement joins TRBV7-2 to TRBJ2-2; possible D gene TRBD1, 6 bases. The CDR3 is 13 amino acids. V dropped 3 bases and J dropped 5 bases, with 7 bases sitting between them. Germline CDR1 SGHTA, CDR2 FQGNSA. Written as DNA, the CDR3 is TGTGCCAGCAGCTTTCAGGGGACCGGGGAGCTGTTTTTT. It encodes CASSFQGTGELFF.

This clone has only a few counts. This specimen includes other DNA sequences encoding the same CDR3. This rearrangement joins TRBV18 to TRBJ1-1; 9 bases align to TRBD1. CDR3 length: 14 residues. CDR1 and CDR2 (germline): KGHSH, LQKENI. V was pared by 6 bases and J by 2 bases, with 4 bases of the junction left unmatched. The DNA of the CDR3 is TGTGCCAGCTCCATGGGACAGGGTAACACTGAAGCTTTCTTT. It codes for CASSMGQGNTEAFF. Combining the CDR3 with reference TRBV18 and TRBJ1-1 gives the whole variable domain NAGVMQNPRHLVRRRGQEARLRCSPMKGHSHVYWYRQLPEEGLKFMVYLQKENIIDESGMPKERFSAEFPKEGPSILRIQQVVRGDSAAYFCASSMGQGNTEAFFGQGTRLTVV.

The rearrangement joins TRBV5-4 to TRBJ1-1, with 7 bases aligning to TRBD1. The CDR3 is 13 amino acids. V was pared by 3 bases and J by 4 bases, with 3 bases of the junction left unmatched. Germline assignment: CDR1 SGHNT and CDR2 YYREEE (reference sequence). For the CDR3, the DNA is TGTGCCAGCAGCTCCAGACAGGGCACTGAAGCTTTCTTT. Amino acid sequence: CASSSRQGTEAFF.

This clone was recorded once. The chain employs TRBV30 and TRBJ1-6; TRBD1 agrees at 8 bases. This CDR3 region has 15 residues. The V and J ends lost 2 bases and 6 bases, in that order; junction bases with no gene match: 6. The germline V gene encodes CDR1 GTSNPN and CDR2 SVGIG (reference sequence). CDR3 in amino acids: CAWSWGTGLNSPLHF. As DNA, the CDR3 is TGTGCCTGGAGTTGGGGGACAGGACTTAATTCACCCCTCCACTTT.

CDR3 DNA: TGTGCCAGTAGTATCTCTGGGACAGGAAGGGGAACAGATACGCAGTATTTT. Protein sequence: CASSISGTGRGTDTQYF. The chain has TRBV19 and TRBJ2-3; 8 bases fit TRBD1. This CDR3 has 17 residues. Germline-derived CDR1 and CDR2 are LNHDA and SQIVND (reference sequence). V lost 3 bases and J lost 3; bases outside the gene matches: 11.

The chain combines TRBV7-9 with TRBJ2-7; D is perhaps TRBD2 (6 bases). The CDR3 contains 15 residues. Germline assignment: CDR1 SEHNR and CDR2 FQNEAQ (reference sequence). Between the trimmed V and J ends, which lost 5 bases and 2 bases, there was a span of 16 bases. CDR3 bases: TGTGCCAGCAGCCAAGCCGGGACTCCTACCTACGAGCAGTACTTC. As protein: CASSQAGTPTYEQYF.

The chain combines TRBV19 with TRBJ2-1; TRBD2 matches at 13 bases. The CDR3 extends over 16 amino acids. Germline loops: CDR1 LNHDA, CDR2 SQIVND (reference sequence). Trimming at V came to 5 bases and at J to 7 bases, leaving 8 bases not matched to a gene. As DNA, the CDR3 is TGTGCCAGTAGTCTAACACTAGCGGGAGGGCTAAATGAGCAGTTCTTC. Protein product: CASSLTLAGGLNEQFF.

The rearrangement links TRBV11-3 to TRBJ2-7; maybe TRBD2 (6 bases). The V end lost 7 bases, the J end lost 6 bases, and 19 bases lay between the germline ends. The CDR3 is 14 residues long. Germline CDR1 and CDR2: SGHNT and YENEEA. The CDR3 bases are TGTGCCAGCACCGTCGAAATGGGGGGAGGCGAGCAGTACTTC. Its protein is CASTVEMGGGEQYF.

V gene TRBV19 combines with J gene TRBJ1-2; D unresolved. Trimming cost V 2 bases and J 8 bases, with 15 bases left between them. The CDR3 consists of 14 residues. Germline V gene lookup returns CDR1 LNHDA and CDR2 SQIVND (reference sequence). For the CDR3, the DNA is TGTGCCAGTAGTATACCACCGGGTGTTGGCGGCTACACCTTC. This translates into CASSIPPGVGGYTF.

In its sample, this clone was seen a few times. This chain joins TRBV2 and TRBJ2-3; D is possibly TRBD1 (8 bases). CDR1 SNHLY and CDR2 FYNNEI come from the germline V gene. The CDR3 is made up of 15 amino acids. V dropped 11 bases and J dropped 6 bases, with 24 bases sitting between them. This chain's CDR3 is CAGRVLGQGGDTQYF. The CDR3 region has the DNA TGTGCCGGAAGAGTGCTAGGACAGGGAGGGGATACGCAGTATTTT.

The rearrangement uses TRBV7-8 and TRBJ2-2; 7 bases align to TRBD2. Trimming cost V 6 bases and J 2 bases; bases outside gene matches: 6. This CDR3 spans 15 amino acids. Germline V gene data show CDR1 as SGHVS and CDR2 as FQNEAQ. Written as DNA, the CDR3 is TGTGCCAGCAGATACGGGGGGACCAACACCGGGGAGCTGTTTTTT. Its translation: CASRYGGTNTGELFF.

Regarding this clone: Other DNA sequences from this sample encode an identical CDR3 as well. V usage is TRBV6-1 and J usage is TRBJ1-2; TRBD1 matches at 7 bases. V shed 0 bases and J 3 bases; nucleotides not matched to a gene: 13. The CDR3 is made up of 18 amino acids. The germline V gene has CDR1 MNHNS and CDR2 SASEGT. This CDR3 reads CASSEARIGPGTDYGYTF. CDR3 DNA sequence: TGTGCCAGCAGTGAAGCGCGTATCGGTCCAGGGACAGACTATGGCTACACCTTC.

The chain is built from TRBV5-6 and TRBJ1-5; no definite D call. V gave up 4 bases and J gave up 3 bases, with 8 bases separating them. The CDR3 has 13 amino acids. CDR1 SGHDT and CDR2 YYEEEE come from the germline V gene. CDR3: CASSATYNQPQHF. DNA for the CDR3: TGTGCCAGCAGCGCTACCTACAATCAGCCCCAGCATTTT. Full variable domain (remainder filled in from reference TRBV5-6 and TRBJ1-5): DAGVTQSPTHLIKTRGQQVTLRCSPKSGHDTVSWYQQALGQGPQFIFQYYEEEERQRGNFPDRFSGHQFPNYSSELNVNALLLGDSALYLCASSATYNQPQHFGDGTRLSIL.

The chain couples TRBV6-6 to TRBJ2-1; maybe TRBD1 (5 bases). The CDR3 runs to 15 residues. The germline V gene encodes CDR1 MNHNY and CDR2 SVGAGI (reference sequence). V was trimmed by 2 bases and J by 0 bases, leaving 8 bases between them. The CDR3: CASSYDRGSYNEQFF. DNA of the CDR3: TGTGCCAGCAGTTACGACAGAGGCTCCTACAATGAGCAGTTCTTC.

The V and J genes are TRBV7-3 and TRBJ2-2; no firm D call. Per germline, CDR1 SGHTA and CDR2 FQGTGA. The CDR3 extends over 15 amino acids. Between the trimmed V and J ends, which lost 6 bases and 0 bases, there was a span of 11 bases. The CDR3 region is CASRQQHTNTGELFF. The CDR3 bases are TGTGCCAGCAGACAACAGCATACGAACACCGGGGAGCTGTTTTTT.

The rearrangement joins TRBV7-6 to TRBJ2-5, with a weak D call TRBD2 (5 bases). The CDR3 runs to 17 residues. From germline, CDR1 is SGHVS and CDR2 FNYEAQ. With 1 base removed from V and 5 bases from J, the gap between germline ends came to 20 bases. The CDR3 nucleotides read TGTGCCAGCAGCTTAGTATCCCTGACTAACCTGGGGGAGACCCAGTACTTC. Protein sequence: CASSLVSLTNLGETQYF.

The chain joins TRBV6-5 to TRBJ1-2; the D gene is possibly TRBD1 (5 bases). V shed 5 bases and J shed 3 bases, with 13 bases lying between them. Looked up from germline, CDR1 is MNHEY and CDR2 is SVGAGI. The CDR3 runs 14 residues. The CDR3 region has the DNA TGTGCCAGCAGTCTTGGTCGGGGGGACTATGGCTACACCTTC. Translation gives CASSLGRGDYGYTF.

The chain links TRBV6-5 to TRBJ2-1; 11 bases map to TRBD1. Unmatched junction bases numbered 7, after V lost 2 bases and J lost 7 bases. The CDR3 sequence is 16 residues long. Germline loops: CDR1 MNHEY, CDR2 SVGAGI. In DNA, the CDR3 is TGTGCCAGCAGTTACAGGGGGGACAGGGGGTGGAATGAGCAGTTCTTC. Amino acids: CASSYRGDRGWNEQFF.

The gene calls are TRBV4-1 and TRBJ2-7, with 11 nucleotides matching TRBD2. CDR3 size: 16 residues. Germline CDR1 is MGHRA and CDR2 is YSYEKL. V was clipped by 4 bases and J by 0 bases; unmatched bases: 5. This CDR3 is CASSLGTSGTSYEQYF. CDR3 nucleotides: TGCGCCAGCAGCCTAGGGACTAGCGGAACCTCCTACGAGCAGTACTTC.

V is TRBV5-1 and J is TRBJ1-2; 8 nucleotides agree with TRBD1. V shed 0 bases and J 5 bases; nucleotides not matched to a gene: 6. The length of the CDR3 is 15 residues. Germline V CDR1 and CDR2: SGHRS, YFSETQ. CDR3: CASSLETGVGYGYTF. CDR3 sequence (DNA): TGCGCCAGCAGCTTGGAGACAGGGGTGGGGTATGGCTACACCTTC.

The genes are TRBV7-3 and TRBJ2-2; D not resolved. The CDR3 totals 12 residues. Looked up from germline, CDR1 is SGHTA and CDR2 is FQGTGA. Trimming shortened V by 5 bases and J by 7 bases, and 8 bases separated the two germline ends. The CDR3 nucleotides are TGTGCCAGCAGCGCTGGCGGCGGGGAGCTGTTTTTT. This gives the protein CASSAGGGELFF. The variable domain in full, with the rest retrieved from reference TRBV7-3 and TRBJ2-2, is GAGVSQTPSNKVTEKGKYVELRCDPISGHTALYWYRQSLGQGPEFLIYFQGTGAADDSGLPNDRFFAVRPEGSVSTLKIQRTERGDSAVYLCASSAGGGELFFGEGSRLTVL.

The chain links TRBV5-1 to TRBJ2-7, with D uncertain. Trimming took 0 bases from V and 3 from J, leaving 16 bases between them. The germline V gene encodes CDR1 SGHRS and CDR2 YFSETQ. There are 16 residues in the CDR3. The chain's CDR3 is CASSLAPVELGYEQYF. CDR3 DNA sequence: TGCGCCAGCAGCTTGGCCCCGGTAGAGCTCGGCTACGAGCAGTACTTC.

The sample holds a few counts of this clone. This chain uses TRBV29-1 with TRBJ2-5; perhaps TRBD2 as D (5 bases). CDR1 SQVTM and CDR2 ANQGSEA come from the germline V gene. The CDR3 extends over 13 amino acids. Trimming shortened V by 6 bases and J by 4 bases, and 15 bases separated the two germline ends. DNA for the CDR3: TGCAGCGTGCCCGGGGTTGTAGTAGAGACCCAGTACTTC. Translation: CSVPGVVVETQYF.

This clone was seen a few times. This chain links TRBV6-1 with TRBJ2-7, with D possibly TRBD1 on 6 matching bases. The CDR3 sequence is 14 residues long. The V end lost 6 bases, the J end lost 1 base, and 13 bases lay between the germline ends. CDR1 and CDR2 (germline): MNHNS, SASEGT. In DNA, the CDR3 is TGTGCCAGCAGGAGGACAGCTCATTCCTACGAGCAGTACTTC. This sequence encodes CASRRTAHSYEQYF.

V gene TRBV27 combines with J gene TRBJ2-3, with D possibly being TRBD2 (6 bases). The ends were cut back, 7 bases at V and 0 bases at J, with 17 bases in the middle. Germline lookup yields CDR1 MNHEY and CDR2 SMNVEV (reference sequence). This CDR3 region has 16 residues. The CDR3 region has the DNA TGTGCCAGCAATGCGGGGCCCGGACGTAGCACAGATACGCAGTATTTT. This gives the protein CASNAGPGRSTDTQYF.

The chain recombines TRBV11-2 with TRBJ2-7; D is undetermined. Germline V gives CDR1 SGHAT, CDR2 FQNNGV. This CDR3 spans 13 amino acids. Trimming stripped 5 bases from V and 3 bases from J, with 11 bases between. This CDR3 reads CASSQRLYYEQYF. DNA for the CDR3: TGTGCCAGCAGCCAACGACTTTACTACGAGCAGTACTTC.

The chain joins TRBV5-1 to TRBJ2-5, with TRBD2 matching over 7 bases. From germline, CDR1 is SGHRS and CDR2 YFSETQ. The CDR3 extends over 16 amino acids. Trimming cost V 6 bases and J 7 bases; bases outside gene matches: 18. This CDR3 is CASTPGGGPSIATQYF. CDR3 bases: TGCGCCAGCACCCCCGGCGGGGGACCGTCGATTGCGACCCAGTACTTC.